This record concerns one T cell receptor (beta chain) sequence. This specimen belongs to a study of CD4 and CD8 cells across lung adenocarcinoma regions. Samples came from patients with localized non-small cell lung adenocarcinoma. Germline-derived CDR1 and CDR2 are MNHEY and SMNVEV (reference sequence). J was trimmed by 3 bases and V by 5 bases; bases with no gene match: 14. The CDR3 length is 17 residues. TCRdb called the PCR reads again in MiXCR, with one record for every CDR3 protein. The sample has about 3,400 distinct CDR3 sequences, 45% to 65% seen once. The sequenced sample was CD4+ T cells from the center of a lung tumor. The V and J genes are TRBV27 and TRBJ2-3, with TRBD2 matching 7 bases. The receptor was derived from a female donor with lung adenocarcinoma. The CD4 and CD8 labels of this study may be unreliable. CDR3 loop: CASSPGRLASGTDTQYF. CDR3 in DNA: TGTGCCAGCAGTCCTGGCCGACTAGCTTCTGGGACAGATACGCAGTATTTT.